Listed below are T cell receptor beta chains from one sample, sequenced in a study of T-cell memory formation after mild COVID-19. MiXCR, applied by TCRdb to the 5' RACE reads, yields one record per CDR3 protein. Found here are more than 35,000 distinct CDR3 sequences, about 6% of them singletons; the top ten hold 0.8% to 1%. Sequenced sample: PBMCs or a T cell subset sorted from them (not recorded which). The receptor source for this set is an adult who had mild COVID-19 (a few samples of this study predate the infection). Cell type and time point are not known. CDR3s include the opening cysteine and the closing phenylalanine or tryptophan. A D gene is named only where the DNA matches it firmly. A row's size may be missing; if present it is once, few, many or a size class.

j_gene | d_gene | v_gene | abundance | CDR3nt | CDR3aa
TRBJ2-5 | - | TRBV6-1 | few | TGTGCCAGCCGGGGGGAGACCCAGTACTTC | CASRGETQYF
TRBJ1-1 | - | TRBV27 | many | TGTGCCAGCAGTTTATTGGGCTGGGGGGGCAGGGAGAACACTGAAGCTTTCTTT | CASSLLGWGGRENTEAFF
TRBJ2-4 | - | TRBV3-1 | many | TGTGCCAGCAGCCAAGATGGCGCAGGCAAGCACTTC | CASSQDGAGKHF
TRBJ2-1 | TRBD1 | TRBV10-3 | many | TGTGCCATCGGGACTGGGTCAGGGGGCCATGAGCAGTTCTTC | CAIGTGSGGHEQFF
TRBJ1-1 | TRBD1 | TRBV12-3/TRBV12-4 | few | TGTGCCAGCAGTGGGACAGGGAGAGCACGCATGGGAGAGGCTTTCTTT | CASSGTGRARMGEAFF
TRBJ2-3 | - | TRBV7-2 | medium-sized | TGTGCCAGCAGCTTAGCAGTCCAGTTCGGTACGCAGTATTTT | CASSLAVQFGTQYF
TRBJ2-5 | TRBD1 | TRBV19 | - | TGTGCCAGTGCGGCGAGAGGGCAGGGGGCCCAGGAGACCCAGTACTTC | CASAARGQGAQETQYF
TRBJ2-7 | - | TRBV9 | few | TGTGCCAGCAGCGTTTTGCCGGAAGGAAAGGACGAGCAGTACTTC | CASSVLPEGKDEQYF
TRBJ1-3 | - | TRBV18 | many | TGTGCCAGCTCACCACCTGGACTCTCTGGAAACACCATATATTTT | CASSPPGLSGNTIYF
TRBJ2-2 | TRBD1 | TRBV18 | few | TGTGCCAGCTCACCGACAGGGGACGGGGAGCTGTTTTTT | CASSPTGDGELFF
TRBJ2-1 | TRBD2 | TRBV5-1 | many | TGCGCCAGCAGCTCCGGGACTAGCGGGAGGCGGAGTGAGCAGTTCTTC | CASSSGTSGRRSEQFF
TRBJ2-5 | TRBD1 | TRBV7-3 | few | TGTGCCAGCAGCCCAAAATCCGGGACAGGGCAAGAGACCCAGTACTTC | CASSPKSGTGQETQYF
TRBJ1-2 | - | TRBV27 | - | TGTGCCAGCAGGGAGGGGGGCTTCGGCTACACCTTC | CASREGGFGYTF
TRBJ2-4 | - | TRBV20-1 | many | TGCAGTGCTAGCAACCTAGCCAAAAACATTCAGTACTTC | CSASNLAKNIQYF
TRBJ2-1 | TRBD1 | TRBV5-4 | - | TGTGCCAGCAGCTTGTGGACAGGGAAGCATGAGCAGTTCTTC | CASSLWTGKHEQFF
TRBJ2-4 | TRBD1 | TRBV7-9 | many | TGTGCCAGCAGCTTGGGACAGGGGTCCAAAAACATTCAGTACTTC | CASSLGQGSKNIQYF
TRBJ1-1 | - | TRBV5-1 | - | TGCGCCAGCAAGAGCGGGCCAACTGAAGCTTTCTTT | CASKSGPTEAFF